The rows below give T cell receptor beta chains drawn from one sample of a study of CD4 T cells in relation to SARS-CoV-2 and coronaviruses. Their antigen targets remain unknown. Some clones are missing from TCRdb's copy, which holds only in-frame ones; the method was immunoSEQ multiplex PCR. This repertoire shows 15,000 or so clones, about 79% found once; its top ten account for approximately 11%. What was sequenced was CD4+ T cells from PBMCs, cultured in vitro. These receptors all come from a human donor in good health. Both conserved end residues are part of each CDR3. The D gene is left open where the match is weak. Clone size, where shown, is once, few, many, or a class for clones that have expanded.

>.|TRBJ1-1|TRBV3-1/TRBV3-2|11|.
CASSNNREAFF
TGTGCCAGCAGCAATAACAGGGAGGCTTTCTTT
>.|TRBJ1-1|TRBV30|14|.
CAMDVGSVNTEAFF
TGTGCGATGGATGTGGGGAGTGTGAACACTGAAGCTTTCTTT
>.|TRBJ2-1|TRBV5-1|16|TRBD2
CASSIESGSSYNEQFF
TGCGCCAGCAGCATAGAAAGCGGGAGCTCCTACAATGAGCAGTTCTTC
>.|TRBJ2-7|TRBV2|15|TRBD1
CASSLDRVISYEQYF
TGTGCCAGCAGTCTAGACAGGGTGATTTCCTACGAGCAGTACTTC
>.|TRBJ1-3|TRBV24-1|16|.
CATLEDSGRSGNTIYF
TGTGCCACCCTCGAGGACAGCGGACGCTCTGGAAACACCATATATTTT
>.|TRBJ1-1|TRBV6-2/TRBV6-3|15|TRBD1
CASSFELTGAAGAFF
TGTGCCAGCAGTTTCGAACTGACAGGGGCCGCCGGAGCTTTCTTT
>large|TRBJ2-7|TRBV7-2|12|.
CASSSYGGQQYF
TGTGCCAGCAGCTCTTATGGGGGGCAGCAGTACTTC
>.|TRBJ2-7|TRBV2|15|TRBD1
CASSEDQGAGNEQYF
TGTGCCAGCAGTGAGGATCAGGGGGCAGGCAACGAGCAGTACTTC
>.|TRBJ2-1|TRBV18|19|TRBD2
CASSPRLAGGSSSYNEQFF
TGTGCCAGCTCACCACGGTTAGCGGGGGGCTCGAGCTCCTACAATGAGCAGTTCTTC
>.|TRBJ1-2|TRBV9|10|.
CASSAGGYTF
TGTGCCAGCAGCGCAGGGGGCTACACCTTC
>.|TRBJ1-3|TRBV12-5|15|.
CASSPGRVAGNTIYF
TGTGCTAGTAGTCCGGGGCGAGTAGCTGGAAACACCATATATTTT
>.|TRBJ2-7|TRBV6-5|10|.
CASGSYEQYF
TGTGCCAGCGGGTCATACGAGCAGTACTTC
>.|TRBJ2-2|TRBV5-6|18|TRBD1
CASSPINRGRLSTGELFF
TGTGCCAGCAGCCCGATTAACAGGGGGCGTCTCTCCACCGGGGAGCTGTTTTTT
>.|TRBJ2-1|TRBV5-4|16|.
CASSPLAGPRDNEQFF
TGTGCCAGCAGCCCCCTGGCGGGTCCAAGGGACAATGAGCAGTTCTTC
>.|TRBJ1-1|TRBV19|14|.
CASSKVGGEPEAFF
TGTGCCAGTAGTAAGGTTGGGGGTGAACCTGAAGCTTTCTTT
>few|TRBJ1-6|TRBV2|13|.
CASGDTYHSPLHF
TGTGCCAGCGGGGACACATATCATTCACCCCTCCACTTT
>.|TRBJ1-1|TRBV29-1|15|.
CSVENPGRKNTEAFF
TGCAGCGTAGAAAATCCGGGACGGAAGAACACTGAAGCTTTCTTT
>.|TRBJ1-2|TRBV6-2/TRBV6-3|13|TRBD1
CASSGTGIYGYTF
TGTGCCAGCAGTGGGACAGGGATCTATGGCTACACCTTC
>.|TRBJ1-1|TRBV29-1|13|.
CSVGAVVGAEAFF
TGCAGCGTTGGAGCTGTTGTAGGGGCGGAAGCTTTCTTT
>.|TRBJ2-7|TRBV28|15|TRBD2
CASSSGRASSYEQYF
TGTGCCAGCAGTAGCGGGAGGGCCAGCTCCTACGAGCAGTACTTC